These 18 T cell receptor beta chains were sequenced from one sample in a study of shared clonotypes between healthy human individuals. Sequenced by immunoSEQ multiplex PCR; TCRdb stores in-frame clones only, minus some. The data contain over a million clones, 95% to 99% of them seen just once; the ten biggest clones take up 0.45%. Sequencing was carried out using naive CD4+ T cells sorted from blood. Subset of the sample: CD45RA+ positively selected. The receptors originated from a young man in good health.

The V gene is TRBV9, the J gene TRBJ2-5, with 10 bases aligning to TRBD2. The CDR3 contains 15 residues. J was trimmed by 4 bases and V by 4 bases; bases with no gene match: 7. The V gene's germline CDR1 is SGDLS and CDR2 YYNGEE. The DNA of the CDR3 is TGTGCCAGCAGCTGGGCTAGCGGGAGACTAGAGACCCAGTACTTC. This translates into CASSWASGRLETQYF.

V and J are TRBV6-5 and TRBJ1-1, with TRBD1 matching 7 bases. J lost 4 bases, V lost 6 bases, and 5 bases had no gene match. The CDR3 runs 13 residues. The germline CDR1 and CDR2 sequences are MNHEY and SVGAGI. CDR3 bases: TGTGCCAGCAGGCCGACAGGGTTCACTGAAGCTTTCTTT. It specifies CASRPTGFTEAFF.

This clone has just one count. The J gene is TRBJ2-1, the V gene TRBV10-3; perhaps D is TRBD1 or TRBD2 (5 bases each). Germline CDR1 and CDR2: ENHRY and SYGVKD. The ends were cut back, 4 bases at V and 1 base at J, with 14 bases in the middle. The CDR3 is 16 amino acids. For the CDR3, the DNA is TGTGCCATCAGTGGGGACCGCGAGCTTTCCTACAATGAGCAGTTCTTC. The encoded protein is CAISGDRELSYNEQFF.

The rearrangement links TRBV10-2 to TRBJ2-7; possibly TRBD1 for D (6 bases). The V gene lost 4 bases and the J gene lost 5 bases, with 15 bases spanning the gap. Germline CDR1 is WSHSY and CDR2 is SAAADI. CDR3 size: 14 residues. The CDR3, as DNA: TGCGCCAGCAGTGGGACAGTAGGGTTCCACGAGCAGTACTTC. It encodes CASSGTVGFHEQYF.

About this clone itself: At one boundary the junction diverges from the germline segment, which might be a read error. This chain connects TRBV9 to TRBJ2-6, with a tentative D call TRBD2 (6 bases). In germline, CDR1 is SGDLS, CDR2 YYNGEE. This CDR3 contains 10 residues. CDR3 DNA: TGTGCCAGCAGCGTAGATGGGACTGGATTC. It codes for CASSVDGTGF.

This chain uses TRBV29-1 with TRBJ1-5; 9 bases fit TRBD1. V shed 4 bases and J 0 bases; nucleotides not matched to a gene: 10. Germline V lookup: CDR1 SQVTM, CDR2 ANQGSEA. The CDR3 runs 17 residues. The CDR3: CSVVLGTGIFSNQPQHF. For the CDR3, the DNA is TGCAGCGTTGTTTTAGGGACAGGGATTTTTAGCAATCAGCCCCAGCATTTT.

This clone appeared once. The CDR3 loop reads CASGSPDPGNTIYF. DNA of the CDR3: TGTGCCAGTGGGTCCCCCGACCCCGGAAACACCATATATTTT. The rearrangement joins TRBV28 to TRBJ1-3; D not resolved. Germline V gives CDR1 MDHEN, CDR2 SYDVKM. V was trimmed by 9 bases and J by 4 bases, leaving 16 bases between them. The CDR3 sequence is 14 residues long.

CDR3 bases: TGTGCCAGCAGCCCATTTCCGGGACAAGTAAACAATGAGCAGTTCTTC. The encoded protein is CASSPFPGQVNNEQFF. V usage is TRBV5-6 and J usage is TRBJ2-1; tentatively, D is TRBD1 (6 bases). The CDR3 is 16 amino acids. The V end was cut by 4 bases, the J end by 5 bases, with 19 bases between. Per the germline V gene, CDR1 is SGHDT and CDR2 is YYEEEE.

The chain employs TRBV25-1 and TRBJ2-3; 9 nucleotides agree with TRBD1. CDR1 is MGHDK, CDR2 SYGVNS, per germline. The V gene end was trimmed by 8 bases and the J gene end by 0 bases; junction bases not matched to a gene: 15. The CDR3 length is 18 residues. This CDR3 reads CASGIPGQGQPSTDTQYF. Written as DNA, the CDR3 is TGTGCCAGCGGGATACCGGGACAGGGCCAACCTAGCACAGATACGCAGTATTTT.

The chain joins TRBV28 to TRBJ2-1; D is unclear. Germline V gene data show CDR1 as MDHEN and CDR2 as SYDVKM. Trimming stripped 2 bases from V and 7 bases from J, with 12 bases between. CDR3 length: 14 amino acids. In DNA, the CDR3 is TGTGCCAGCAGTTTAAAGGTCCGGCCGAATGAGCAGTTCTTC. It codes for CASSLKVRPNEQFF. The full variable domain, in which reference TRBV28 and TRBJ2-1 provide the parts outside the CDR3, is DVKVTQSSRYLVKRTGEKVFLECVQDMDHENMFWYRQDPGLGLRLIYFSYDVKMKEKGDIPEGYSVSREKKERFSLILESASTNQTSMYLCASSLKVRPNEQFFGPGTRLTVL.

The chain has TRBV4-3 and TRBJ2-5; 7 bases align to TRBD2. CDR1 is LGHNA, CDR2 YSLEER, per germline. V dropped 0 bases and J dropped 3; count of bases not matched to a gene: 13. CDR3 length: 18 amino acids. The CDR3 loop is CASSQELSQGGREETQYF. CDR3 DNA sequence: TGCGCCAGCAGCCAAGAATTGTCGCAGGGCGGGAGAGAAGAGACCCAGTACTTC.

The chain links TRBV15 to TRBJ2-7; 14 positions agree with TRBD2. The V segment lost 5 bases and the J segment 3 bases; nucleotides outside the gene matches: 6. In germline, CDR1 is LNHNV, CDR2 YYDKDF (reference sequence). The CDR3 covers 16 residues. The CDR3 bases are TGTGCCACCAGCGCCGGACTAGCGGGAGGCGTCTACGAGCAGTACTTC. Residues: CATSAGLAGGVYEQYF.

The V and J genes are TRBV28 and TRBJ2-3, with D unresolved. This CDR3 has 13 amino acids. The germline V gene has CDR1 MDHEN and CDR2 SYDVKM. Between the trimmed V and J ends, which lost 3 bases and 3 bases, there was a span of 7 bases. In nucleotides, the CDR3 is TGTGCCAGCAGTTTGGCGGTTACAGATACGCAGTATTTT. Its protein product is CASSLAVTDTQYF.

V is TRBV7-6 and J is TRBJ2-2, with TRBD2 as a possible D gene (5 bases). This CDR3 comprises 19 residues. The V end was cut by 5 bases, the J end by 0 bases, with 22 bases between. CDR1 is SGHVS, CDR2 FNYEAQ, per germline. CDR3 sequence (DNA): TGTGCCAGCAGCCCCCGGGGTCCGTCGACATTCGCGAACACCGGGGAGCTGTTTTTT. It specifies CASSPRGPSTFANTGELFF.

J is TRBJ1-2 and V is TRBV19; no definite D call. V was pared by 11 bases and J by 7 bases, with 11 bases between. The germline gives CDR1 LNHDA, CDR2 SQIVND (reference sequence). This CDR3 has 10 amino acids. The CDR3 region has the DNA TGTGCCGCAGGCAGTTCTGGCTACACCTTC. Residues: CAAGSSGYTF. The full variable domain, in which reference TRBV19 and TRBJ1-2 provide the parts outside the CDR3, is DGGITQSPKYLFRKEGQNVTLSCEQNLNHDAMYWYRQDPGQGLRLIYYSQIVNDFQKGDIAEGYSVSREKKESFPLTVTSAQKNPTAFYLCAAGSSGYTFGSGTRLTVV.

The chain links TRBV28 to TRBJ2-5; TRBD2 matches 7 bases. CDR3 length equals 14 residues. The V gene end was trimmed by 5 bases and the J gene end by 1 base; junction bases not matched to a gene: 4. CDR1 is MDHEN, CDR2 SYDVKM, per germline. CDR3 DNA sequence: TGTGCCAGCAGTATGCGGGAGTTCCAAGAGACCCAGTACTTC. This gives the protein CASSMREFQETQYF.

This chain joins TRBV29-1 and TRBJ2-5; D gene uncertain. The CDR3 runs 10 residues. V was pared by 7 bases and J by 5 bases, with 8 bases between. Germline CDR1 reads SQVTM; CDR2 reads ANQGSEA. CDR3 loop: CSGGTETQYF. The CDR3, as DNA: TGCAGCGGTGGAACCGAGACCCAGTACTTC.

The chain employs TRBV7-6 and TRBJ2-7; the match to TRBD2 covers 7 bases. CDR1 is SGHVS and CDR2 is FNYEAQ in the germline V gene. After removal of 1 base from V and 5 bases from J, the junction contained 8 bases not matched to a gene. The CDR3 has 15 amino acids. CDR3 coding DNA: TGTGCCAGCAGCTTAGGGTTAGCGGGCATCGACGAGCAGTACTTC. It yields the protein CASSLGLAGIDEQYF.